This T cell receptor (beta chain) was recovered during a study of cytomegalovirus exposure and HLA in healthy donors. The PCR was carried out with 60 Vbeta primers and 13 Jbeta primers. The method was immunoSEQ multiplex PCR; TCRdb's version includes in-frame clones alone and lacks a portion of them. This sample has over 150,000 clones, with about 68% found just once. Input material: PBMCs. The receptor comes from a man aged 18 to 30 in good health and CMV-seronegative.

The CDR3, as DNA: TGTGCCAGCAGTTACTCGTTTAGCGGGAGGGTCTACGAGCAGTACTTC. Translating it yields CASSYSFSGRVYEQYF. This sequence joins TRBV6-5 and TRBJ2-7, with TRBD2 matching 11 bases. The junction had 4 bases not matched to a gene; V was cut back by 0 bases and J by 3 bases. Germline V lookup: CDR1 MNHEY, CDR2 SVGAGI. The CDR3 has 16 residues.